The 5 T cell receptor beta chains reported below all come from one sample, sequenced in a study of cytomegalovirus exposure and HLA in healthy donors. The PCR had 60 Vbeta and 13 Jbeta primers. The method was immunoSEQ multiplex PCR; TCRdb's version includes in-frame clones alone and lacks a portion of them. The sample has approximately 150,000 clones; about three quarters are singletons. Sequenced: PBMCs. All receptors derive from a man aged 40-50 years in good health and CMV-seronegative.

The rearrangement joins TRBV4-3 to TRBJ2-7; TRBD2 is a possible D gene (7 bases). Trimming removed 0 bases from V and 2 bases from J, with 11 bases in between. This CDR3 is 15 amino acids long. Germline V lookup: CDR1 LGHNA, CDR2 YSLEER. The CDR3 nucleotides read TGCGCCAGCAGCCAAGATGCGGGGGCCCCCTACGAGCAGTACTTC. Its translation is CASSQDAGAPYEQYF.

This chain connects TRBV4-1 to TRBJ2-1; 7 bases agree with TRBD2. CDR3 length equals 17 residues. The germline CDR1 and CDR2 sequences are MGHRA and YSYEKL. V was pared by 1 base and J by 0 bases, with 6 bases of the junction left unmatched. The CDR3 protein is CASSQGTGTISYNEQFF. CDR3 in DNA: TGCGCCAGCAGCCAAGGTACCGGGACTATCTCCTACAATGAGCAGTTCTTC.

V and J are TRBV2 and TRBJ2-7; a weak D match, TRBD2 (6 bases). The CDR3 contains 13 residues. Trimming stripped 7 bases from V and 5 bases from J, with 15 bases between. The germline CDR1 and CDR2 sequences are SNHLY and FYNNEI. The CDR3 nucleotides read TGTGCCAGCAATCGGGGGACCTTAGACGAGCAGTACTTC. This gives the protein CASNRGTLDEQYF.

This chain uses TRBV6-1 with TRBJ2-7; 7 bases match TRBD1. Germline V gene data show CDR1 as MNHNS and CDR2 as SASEGT. With V trimmed by 3 bases and J by 1 base, 9 bases remained unmatched. CDR3 length: 16 residues. DNA for the CDR3: TGTGCCAGCAGTGATCTACGGACAGGTCATTCCTACGAGCAGTACTTC. Amino acids: CASSDLRTGHSYEQYF.

This clone has a handful of counts. The chain carries TRBV7-2 and TRBJ1-5; 10 nucleotides match TRBD1. Germline V gene data show CDR1 as SGHTA and CDR2 as FQGNSA. The CDR3 totals 17 residues. V lost 1 base to trimming and J lost 7 bases; unmatched junction nucleotides: 10. The CDR3 bases are TGTGCCAGCAGCTTAGGCCCTAGGACAGGGGGAGGACAGCCCCAGCATTTT. Protein: CASSLGPRTGGGQPQHF.